The text below deals with one T cell receptor beta chain. The antigen it recognizes is unknown. No clone much larger than this one lies a single base away; base qualities are absent. A two-step multiplex PCR amplified TCR-beta CDR3 regions from genomic DNA, and the second step of the PCR added Illumina-compatible adaptors. TCR-beta immunosequencing was performed on an Illumina platform as a commercial immunoSEQ service. The authors' analysis ran thus. Two measures summarised the repertoires: productive clonality, and Top 10 Clones, meaning the percentage of T-cell templates coming from the ten most frequent sequences. Productive clonality had a range of 0 to 1, where 1 means a monoclonal population. Using log10 scatter plots, tumour-associated clones were identified as sequences that made up at least 0.1% of tumour T-cell templates yet were absent from the matched non-adjacent lung. Student's t-tests were used for two-group comparisons, ANOVA was used for stages, and linear regression was used for relationships, with analyses conducted in GraphPad Prism7 and R. TCRdb's version of the immuneACCESS table is confined to in-frame rearrangements and falls short of the full clone set. An unresolved V gene accounts for under half of the shortfall where checked; the remainder is of unknown origin. That table gives V, J and clone size, and the DNA gave D and trimming. The sample table records more than 15,000 clones; about 80% of these occur just once. Roughly 9.2% of the sample comes from the top ten.

This sample was included in a study of immune cell composition in non-small cell lung cancer (dated by TCRdb to 2016 to 2017). Describing the broader study: Histologic subtype was assigned using H&E plus p63, CK5, Napsin A and TTF-1 immunohistochemistry, mainly lung adenocarcinoma or squamous cell carcinoma. Several tumour specimens with TCR-beta data were rare histological subtypes and were excluded from the subtype comparisons. Adaptive Biotechnologies TCR-beta sequencing was carried out on 32 to 40 paired NSCLC tumour and non-adjacent lung specimens, as well as on around 25 tumour-only specimens. For supplementary cohort #1, made up of about nine lung adenocarcinoma cases, paired tumour/lung TCR-beta sequencing was done and TIL populations were generated so that tumour reactivity could be assessed.

Here is what the overall study found, with its caveats: The reactivity cohort included only approximately 11 cases, and whether tumour-reactive clones share sequences with the dominant in vivo tumour-associated clones was not shown. No significant correlation was found between smoking pack-years and tumour TCR-beta clonality. Nearly half of NSCLC cases had tumour-associated clones >0.5%, with 75% to 80% of squamous carcinomas showing such clones compared with 33% of adenocarcinomas. Across approximately ten adenocarcinoma cases, TIL tumour reactivity correlated strongly with maximal tumour-associated clone frequency but not with overall clonality.

Normal lung samples came from the same patient and were non-adjacent lung tissue collected as far from the tumour as possible, with a minimum distance of 3 cm. Frozen aliquots of unsorted single-cell suspensions were used for genomic DNA extraction with the QIAamp DNA kit. Tissues were received within 2 hours of resection and were immediately processed into single-cell suspensions. Tissue was broken up mechanically, digested enzymatically with DNase I, collagenase I and hyaluronidase for roughly 32 minutes at 37 degrees C, and then filtered and RBC-lysed. The CDR3 holds 18 amino acids from the cysteine to the phenylalanine. The only DNA kept is the CDR3, 54 bases in frame from the first base. This sample was also put to use in a study of CD4 T cells in lung cancer. The second study also describes: To find responses to candidate mutation-encoded neoepitopes, the study screened blood T cells from NSCLC patients and isolated neoantigen-specific CD4+ T-cell clones and TCRs. Tumor and non-adjacent lung tissue came from a few patients undergoing curative-intent resections for stage I-III non-small cell lung cancer. The patients who underwent resection had lung adenocarcinoma or squamous cell carcinoma, were aged 60 to 69 when blood was donated, and were mostly former smokers. Before blood donation, patients had received treatments including platinum chemotherapy, and some received nivolumab or pembrolizumab. Some blood-derived responses might be explained by in vitro priming of naive T cells or cross-reactivity rather than by memory responses to the cancer. TCRB deep sequencing tracked the frequency of neoantigen-specific clonotypes in tumor resections, non-adjacent lung and cultured T-cell products. TCRB sequence data were analyzed using the kit provider's software, and tumor enrichment of clonotype templates was assessed with Fisher's exact test.

This clonotype originated in a human donor with non-small cell lung cancer. The sequencing sample was made of non-adjacent lung tissue. Rearrangement joined TRBV12-1 to TRBJ1-5. TRBV12-1 is a known pseudogene. In nucleotide form, the sequence is TGTGCCAGCAGCTCTTGGGGGGACCGACAGAAGGGCGGACAGCCCCAGCATTTT. Its translation is CASSSWGDRQKGGQPQHF.